The rows below give T cell receptor beta chains drawn from one sample of a study of CD8+ T cells in alopecia areata. Clones were sequenced by immunoSEQ multiplex PCR, and TCRdb holds only the in-frame ones, with some missing. In the table there are about 140,000 clones, 55% to 65% of which are singletons. Sequencing was performed on CD4+ T cells sorted from blood. Every receptor here comes from a human donor in good health. The CDR3 runs from the conserved cysteine through the conserved F or W. Fields, in order: J gene, D gene, clone size, V gene, CDR3 protein, CDR3 DNA. A D gene is named only where the DNA matches it firmly. The size of a clone is reported for some rows only, either as once, few or many, or as a class for expanded clones.

TRBJ2-1	NA	NA	TRBV9	CASSVGDEQFF	TGTGCCAGCAGCGTAGGCGATGAGCAGTTCTTC
TRBJ2-3	NA	NA	TRBV7-7	CASSLSGTPTDTQYF	TGTGCCAGCAGCTTATCTGGGACACCCACAGATACGCAGTATTTT
TRBJ2-5	TRBD2	NA	TRBV6-5	CASSYSPGGQETQYF	TGTGCCAGCAGTTACTCGCCGGGAGGGCAAGAGACCCAGTACTTC
TRBJ2-7	NA	NA	TRBV7-8	CASSLVARGSYEQYF	TGTGCCAGCAGCTTAGTCGCCAGGGGCTCCTACGAGCAGTACTTC
TRBJ2-5	NA	few	TRBV20-1	CSAREGQTQYF	TGCAGTGCTAGAGAGGGCCAGACCCAGTACTTC
TRBJ2-3	NA	NA	TRBV11-2	CASSLHLLRGGTDTQYF	TGTGCCAGCAGCCTCCACCTTCTGCGCGGAGGCACAGATACGCAGTATTTT
TRBJ2-1	NA	NA	TRBV19	CASSGAEGSPYNEQFF	TGTGCCAGTAGTGGGGCGGAGGGCTCCCCCTACAATGAGCAGTTCTTC
TRBJ1-3	NA	NA	TRBV18	CASSGRHSGNTIYF	TGTGCCAGCTCCGGAAGACACTCTGGAAACACCATATATTTT
TRBJ1-5	TRBD1	NA	TRBV2	CASTAAGTGIGQPQHF	TGTGCCAGCACCGCCGCCGGGACAGGGATCGGCCAGCCCCAGCATTTT
TRBJ1-1	TRBD1	few	TRBV29-1	CSVRTGGNTEAFF	TGCAGCGTTCGGACAGGGGGAAACACTGAAGCTTTCTTT
TRBJ1-1	NA	few	TRBV29-1	CSVERWTEAFF	TGCAGCGTTGAAAGATGGACTGAAGCTTTCTTT
TRBJ2-1	NA	few	TRBV6-5	CASRRGGHSYNEQFF	TGTGCCAGCAGAAGGGGGGGGCACTCCTACAATGAGCAGTTCTTC
TRBJ2-1	TRBD2	NA	TRBV6-6	CASSVSGKGNNEQFF	TGTGCCAGCAGCGTTAGCGGGAAGGGTAACAATGAGCAGTTCTTC
TRBJ2-3	TRBD2	NA	TRBV4-1	CASSYGTSGATDTQYF	TGCGCCAGCAGCTACGGGACTAGCGGGGCGACAGATACGCAGTATTTT